The clone carrying this T cell receptor beta chain was seen a handful of times. This sample is part of a study of CD8+ T cells in alopecia areata. It was cDNA, reverse transcribed from extracted RNA, that served as the sequencing template. Clones were sequenced by immunoSEQ multiplex PCR, and TCRdb holds only the in-frame ones, with some missing. The sample contains about 190,000 clones, roughly 60% of which appear only once. Germline CDR1 MNHEY, CDR2 SMNVEV (reference sequence). V lost 6 bases and J 2 bases, leaving 15 bases between the germline ends. The CDR3 is 15 residues long. The treatment denotes: oral pan-JAK inhibitor, 5-10 mg twice daily.

The sample was CD4+ T cells sorted from blood, taken at week 24, from a patient treated with tofacitinib. This receptor was identified in a human donor with alopecia areata. The chain has TRBV27 and TRBJ2-3; tentatively, D is TRBD2 (5 bases). CDR3 sequence (DNA): TGTGCCAGCAGAGGAGCAGCGGCCACCACAGATACGCAGTATTTT. This encodes CASRGAAATTDTQYF.